This T cell receptor beta chain was obtained from a study of cytomegalovirus exposure and HLA in healthy donors. Study-level findings and limits: Segments of the TCR beta V type were, in most cases, productive about 87% or about 30% of the time in an earlier analysis. TCR beta chains associated with HLA were, in a later analysis, more clonally expanded than equally common others.

Use of 60 Vbeta and 13 Jbeta primers characterized the PCR. Using immunoSEQ multiplex PCR, the repertoire was profiled, and TCRdb retains in-frame clones only, with some absent. The sample yields under 100,000 clones, about 86% seen once. Looked up from germline, CDR1 is LNHDA and CDR2 is SQIVND (reference sequence). The length of the CDR3 is 15 residues. With 6 bases removed from V and 4 bases from J, the gap between germline ends came to 18 bases. As concerns this clone: The antigen remains unidentified.

The specimen sequenced was PBMCs. The chain is built from TRBV19 and TRBJ1-2; D unclear. The receptor's source is an older woman in good health and CMV-seropositive. Here the CDR3 reads CASRQSLGAGYGYTF. The CDR3 region has the DNA TGTGCCAGTAGACAGTCGTTGGGCGCTGGCTATGGCTACACCTTC.